A single sample gave rise to the 14 T cell receptor beta chains below, sequenced in a study of blood T cell repertoires in COVID-19. Using immunoSEQ multiplex PCR, the repertoire was profiled, and TCRdb retains in-frame clones only, with some absent. The sample records fewer than 120,000 clones, roughly 91% being singletons. Material: peripheral blood. The receptors were sampled from a woman aged 50 to 60 with acute or convalescent COVID-19.

J is TRBJ2-5 and V is TRBV4-2; 15 nucleotides match TRBD2. The germline V gene encodes CDR1 LGHNA and CDR2 YNFKEQ. V was pared by 1 base and J by 5 bases, with 8 bases of the junction left unmatched. This CDR3 region has 18 residues. This CDR3 reads CASSQGRGLAGGGETQYF. The CDR3, as DNA: TGTGCCAGCAGCCAAGGTCGTGGACTAGCGGGAGGGGGGGAGACCCAGTACTTC.

This clone was counted only a few times. V gene TRBV7-6 combines with J gene TRBJ1-4; D is possibly TRBD1 (6 bases). This CDR3 has 17 amino acids. The V end lost 1 base, the J end lost 2 bases, and 14 bases lay between the germline ends. Germline loops: CDR1 SGHVS, CDR2 FNYEAQ. CDR3 bases: TGTGCCAGCAGCTTAGGTGTCAGGGGTGGGACTAATGAAAAACTGTTTTTT. It translates to CASSLGVRGGTNEKLFF.

The chain is built from TRBV23-1 and TRBJ2-3; 12 bases are a match to TRBD2. TRBV23-1 is an ORF, with its function uncertain. CDR3 length equals 16 residues. V lost 2 bases and J lost 1; bases outside the gene matches: 1. The CDR3, as DNA: TGCGCCAGCAGTCAACCTAGCGGGAGGGGCACAGATACGCAGTATTTT. Its protein product is CASSQPSGRGTDTQYF.

This clone showed up just a few times. The chain recombines TRBV5-4 with TRBJ2-5, with D perhaps matching TRBD1 (5 bases). CDR1 is SGHNT and CDR2 is YYREEE in the germline V gene (reference sequence). Trimming shortened V by 4 bases and J by 7 bases, and 20 bases separated the two germline ends. The CDR3 runs 15 residues. The CDR3 region is CASSQEGERVRTQYF. The CDR3 DNA sequence: TGTGCCAGCAGCCAAGAAGGGGAAAGGGTCAGGACCCAGTACTTC.

The V and J genes are TRBV5-1 and TRBJ1-6; TRBD1 matches 8 bases. V was pared by 5 bases and J by 6 bases, with 7 bases of the junction left unmatched. This CDR3 is built from 15 residues. The germline CDR1 and CDR2 sequences are SGHRS and YFSETQ. In DNA form, the CDR3 reads TGCGCCAGCAGTCCAACAGGGGGGCTTAATTCACCCCTCCACTTT. Encoded protein: CASSPTGGLNSPLHF.

This clone showed up just a few times. This rearrangement joins TRBV3-1 (or the pseudogene TRBV3-2) to TRBJ2-1, with D possibly being TRBD1 (5 bases). V was cut by 2 bases and J by 0 bases, with 11 bases left in between. This CDR3 contains 16 residues. The germline gives CDR1 LGHDT, CDR2 YNNKEL (reference sequence). The CDR3 region has the DNA TGTGCCAGCAGCCAACCCAGGGTCTACTCCTACAATGAGCAGTTCTTC. Translating it yields CASSQPRVYSYNEQFF.

The CDR3 sequence: CASSLAVQQVKGQFF. The CDR3 nucleotides are TGTGCCAGCAGCTTGGCGGTACAACAGGTTAAGGGGCAGTTCTTC. The chain couples TRBV7-2 to TRBJ2-1; D may be TRBD1 (5 bases). V was cut by 3 bases and J by 12 bases, with 21 bases left in between. Per germline, CDR1 SGHTA and CDR2 FQGNSA. The CDR3 extends over 15 amino acids.

The rearrangement joins TRBV2 to TRBJ2-7, with 8 bases matching TRBD1. From germline, CDR1 is SNHLY and CDR2 FYNNEI. Germline trimming cut 7 bases from V and 4 bases from J; bases unmatched to any gene: 9. The CDR3 is 14 residues long. The CDR3 DNA reads as TGTGCCAGCATTAGGGACAGGACAAGGTACGAGCAGTACTTC. Translating gives CASIRDRTRYEQYF.

The CDR3 region is CASSMAAGTSVHEQYF. CDR3 DNA: TGTGCCAGTAGTATGGCCGCCGGGACTAGCGTCCACGAGCAGTACTTC. This chain connects TRBV19 to TRBJ2-7, with 10 bases identical to TRBD2. Germline-derived CDR1 and CDR2 are LNHDA and SQIVND (reference sequence). J was trimmed by 5 bases and V by 3 bases; bases with no gene match: 10. This CDR3 is 16 amino acids long.

The rearrangement links TRBV9 to TRBJ1-1; tentative D call: TRBD1 (6 bases). The CDR3 contains 13 residues. Per the germline V gene, CDR1 is SGDLS and CDR2 is YYNGEE. The ends were cut back, 4 bases at V and 5 bases at J, with 12 bases in the middle. Written as DNA, the CDR3 is TGTGCCAGCAGCTTTTCAGGGGAGACTGAAGCTTTCTTT. This codes for CASSFSGETEAFF.

J is TRBJ2-5 and V is TRBV10-3; TRBD2 might be the D (6 bases). The CDR3 has 17 amino acids. V was shortened by 3 bases and J by 5 bases, with 22 bases between the two germline ends. The germline gives CDR1 ENHRY, CDR2 SYGVKD. CDR3 residues: CAISEILWSPAGETQYF. In nucleotides, the CDR3 is TGTGCCATCAGTGAAATTCTGTGGAGCCCGGCGGGGGAGACCCAGTACTTC.

The chain carries TRBV28 and TRBJ1-1; 7 bases map to TRBD1. Trimming took 10 bases from V and 0 from J; bases not matched to a gene: 8. Per the germline V gene, CDR1 is MDHEN and CDR2 is SYDVKM. The CDR3 totals 14 residues. The CDR3 protein is CATLRGNMNTEAFF. The CDR3, as DNA: TGTGCCACACTCAGGGGGAACATGAACACTGAAGCTTTCTTT.

The chain couples TRBV18 to TRBJ1-2; possible D gene TRBD1, 6 bases. The germline CDR1 and CDR2 sequences are KGHSH and LQKENI. V shed 2 bases and J shed 8 bases, with 12 bases lying between them. The CDR3 totals 13 residues. The CDR3 is CASSPGQITGYTF. The CDR3 nucleotides are TGTGCCAGCTCACCAGGACAGATAACGGGCTACACCTTC. Full variable domain (remainder filled in from reference TRBV18 and TRBJ1-2): NAGVMQNPRHLVRRRGQEARLRCSPMKGHSHVYWYRQLPEEGLKFMVYLQKENIIDESGMPKERFSAEFPKEGPSILRIQQVVRGDSAAYFCASSPGQITGYTFGSGTRLTVV.

The chain is built from TRBV25-1 and TRBJ1-1; possible D gene TRBD1, 6 bases. Per the germline V gene, CDR1 is MGHDK and CDR2 is SYGVNS. The CDR3 runs 13 residues. Trimming cost V 3 bases and J 5 bases, with 10 bases left between them. CDR3 DNA sequence: TGTGCCAGCAGTGAGGGACACTGGACTGAAGCTTTCTTT. Encoded protein: CASSEGHWTEAFF. The whole variable domain, filled in from reference TRBV25-1 and TRBJ1-1, reads EADIYQTPRYLVIGTGKKITLECSQTMGHDKMYWYQQDPGMELHLIHYSYGVNSTEKGDLSSESTVSRIRTEHFPLTLESARPSHTSQYLCASSEGHWTEAFFGQGTRLTVV.